This TCR beta chain was sequenced for a study of cytomegalovirus exposure and HLA in healthy donors. PCR used 60 Vbeta primers and 13 Jbeta primers. The data were produced by immunoSEQ multiplex PCR, yet TCRdb's version contains in-frame clones alone and is incomplete. This repertoire includes 60,000 to 80,000 clones. This clonotype was obtained from a boy between 10 and 17 years old in good health and CMV-seronegative. The sequenced sample consisted of PBMCs.

DNA of the CDR3: TGTGCCAGCACCGAAGCCCGGACAGCAAGCTACCCCTACGAGCAGTACTTC. Its translation: CASTEARTASYPYEQYF. This chain links TRBV6-1 with TRBJ2-7, with D perhaps TRBD1 (6 bases). Germline CDR1 and CDR2: MNHNS and SASEGT. The V gene lost 7 bases and the J gene lost 2 bases, with 24 bases spanning the gap. CDR3 length equals 17 residues.